The clone carrying this T cell receptor (beta chain) was picked up one time. Its antigen is unknown. The sample originates from a study of graft-versus-host responses after intestinal transplantation. Turning to the study itself: Anti-thymocyte globulin served as induction for all recipients, who then took tacrolimus and steroids for about 3 years. Findings and limits, study-wide: Allografts carried high graft-versus-host to host-versus-graft clonal ratios in patients having graft-donor T cell macrochimerism. The recipient marrow held GvH clones, and some of them showed up first in ileum or blood. Among circulating GvH clones, peak levels were associated with early post-transplant declines in HvG clones.

Clones were sequenced by immunoSEQ multiplex PCR, and TCRdb holds only the in-frame ones, with some missing. This sample has around 96,000 clones; 90% to 95% occur once, and the top ten carry 0.15% to 0.2%. The ends lost 6 bases at V and 3 bases at J; junction bases unmatched: 3. CDR3 length: 15 residues. Per the germline V gene, CDR1 is MNHNS and CDR2 is SASEGT. The chain couples TRBV6-1 to TRBJ1-6, with 9 bases fitting TRBD1. Source: unstimulated CD4+ T cells sorted from spleen or lymph node cells, taken before intestinal transplant. The sequence derives from a human donor who received an intestinal transplant. CDR3 residues: CASRADRGYNSPLHF. The CDR3 coding sequence is TGTGCCAGCAGAGCGGACAGGGGCTATAATTCACCCCTCCACTTT.